This T cell receptor beta chain appears in the sequencing data of a study of T cells in Graves' hyperthyroidism and ophthalmopathy (dated by TCRdb to between 2017 and 2020). As for the study more broadly: Peripheral blood was sampled at the time of initial diagnosis, prior to any treatment. Following sampling, methimazole starting at 30 mg daily was given to hyperthyroidism patients, and high-dose intravenous methylprednisolone was given to ophthalmopathy patients. The 90 to 100 discovery patients were randomly divided into training and test sets at a 7:3 ratio. The study also compared thyroid tissue and blood T-cell repertoires from more than five Graves' hyperthyroidism patients. The paper describes TCR Vbeta CDR3 sequencing of 120 to 150 peripheral blood samples, made up of 43 ophthalmopathy patients, approximately 73 hyperthyroidism patients and approximately 17 progressor patients. Whether ophthalmopathy could be predicted prospectively was tested in an independent validation cohort made up of under 20 hyperthyroidism patients plus 17 patients who later progressed to ophthalmopathy. TCR V-J signatures able to tell the groups apart were searched for in a discovery cohort of 100 patients, of whom more than 40 had Graves' ophthalmopathy and roughly 57 had stable Graves' hyperthyroidism. The full study reports these points: Sample size was not statistically predetermined, and investigators were not blinded to group allocation. Most expanded thyroid clonotypes (frequency above 0.001) were also found in blood, which suggests that blood repertoires may mirror thyroid immune responses. A model built on a 13 V-J signature distinguished ophthalmopathy from stable hyperthyroidism, reaching 87.88% sensitivity and 81.08% specificity in cross-validation and 80%/75% in testing. During validation, the model predicted progression to ophthalmopathy a median of approximately 6 months ahead of onset, with around 71% sensitivity and about 75% specificity.

Comments on this clonotype: There is no known antigen for this receptor. It has no much larger one-base neighbor in the sample; base qualities were not kept.

The TCR beta CDR3 regions were amplified from RNA transcripts. For the first round of RT-PCR on the TCR CDR3, the HTBI primer set was used together with the Qiagen OneStep RT-PCR kit. Libraries were constructed in a second round of multiplex PCR, after which size selection and purification were performed. Libraries were sequenced paired-end with 100 bp reads on an Illumina HiSeq2000. Per the original workflow: SOAPnuke was used to process the raw data, removing reads that contained adapters or uncalled bases, had a mean Phred below 15, or lacked an exact match to the constant primer or identifier. COPE v1.2.5 was used to merge high-quality paired reads, and clonotypes were defined as unique nucleotide sequences. MiTCR v1.1 was used to align clonotypes to the IMGT TRBV, TRBD and TRBJ reference segments. The analysis was restricted to V-J combinations with a frequency above 0.0001, which together covered 99% to 99.2% of the repertoires. The TCS score was defined as the ratio of F50 (clonal expansion) to E x V (chaos), calculated using BLOSUM62-based TCRdist between CDR3 peptides within each V-J. Welch's t-statistics and random forest reduced approximately 520 V-J features to fewer than 15, which were used in a naive Bayes classifier (R e1071). TCRdb reanalyzed the raw reads on its own, using fastp at Q25 for trimming and MiXCR for clone calling, and kept in-frame beta chains. Rows with one shared CDR3 protein collapse into an entry with the most common genes and DNA. The V and J calls here are based on TCRdb, not the publication. In all, the sample holds approximately 520,000 distinct CDR3 sequences, and about 24% of those were seen once. Around 11% of the sample lies in the top ten.

Moderately to severely active disease, a Clinical Activity Score of at least 3, a NOSPECS grade of at least 4, and a duration under 3 months were present in ophthalmopathy patients. Any patient with an uncontrolled infection, another autoimmune disease, pregnancy or lactation was excluded. Diagnoses relied on clinical symptoms, serum thyroxine and TRAb, thyroid ultrasound and orbital computed tomography. Ficoll-Paque density gradient centrifugation was used to isolate PBMCs from around 10 ml of fresh peripheral blood. Trizol reagent was used to extract total RNA, and RNA quality was then checked on an Agilent 2100 Bioanalyzer. Sequenced input: blood. The origin of this receptor is a woman in her 30s with Graves' ophthalmopathy.

DNA sequence: TGTGCCAGCAGCCAAGATCTTCGGGACAGGGGTAGCACTGAAGCTTTCTTT. Translated, this gives CASSQDLRDRGSTEAFF. The rearranged chain carries TRBV3-1 and TRBJ1-1; the junction holds 10 bases that match TRBD1. The CDR3, from cysteine to phenylalanine, totals 17 residues. Only CDR3 DNA remains: 51 bases, in frame from the first base. The germline V and J ends show losses of 0 bases and 4 bases respectively, and no gene match explains 8 bases of the junction. CDR1 and CDR2 are drawn from the germline V gene (reference sequence): LGHDT, YNNKEL.